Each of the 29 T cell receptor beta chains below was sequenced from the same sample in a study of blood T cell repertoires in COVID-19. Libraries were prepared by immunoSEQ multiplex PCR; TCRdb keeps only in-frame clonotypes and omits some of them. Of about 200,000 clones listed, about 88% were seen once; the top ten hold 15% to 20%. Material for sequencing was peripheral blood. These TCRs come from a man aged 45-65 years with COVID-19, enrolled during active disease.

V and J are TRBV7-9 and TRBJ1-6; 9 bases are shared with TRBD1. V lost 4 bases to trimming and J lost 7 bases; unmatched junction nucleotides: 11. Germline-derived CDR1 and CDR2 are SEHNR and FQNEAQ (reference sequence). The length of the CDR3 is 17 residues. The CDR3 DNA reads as TGTGCCAGCAGCTCGTCGGGGACAGGGCGTAACAATTCACCCCTCCACTTT. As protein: CASSSSGTGRNNSPLHF.

CDR3 coding DNA: TGCAGCGCCGCAGTACTAGCGGGAGGGGAGCAGTTCTTC. It is translated as CSAAVLAGGEQFF. The chain links TRBV29-1 to TRBJ2-1; 13 positions match TRBD2. The germline V gene encodes CDR1 SQVTM and CDR2 ANQGSEA. V gave up 7 bases and J gave up 10 bases; unmatched junction bases: 7. This CDR3 has 13 residues.

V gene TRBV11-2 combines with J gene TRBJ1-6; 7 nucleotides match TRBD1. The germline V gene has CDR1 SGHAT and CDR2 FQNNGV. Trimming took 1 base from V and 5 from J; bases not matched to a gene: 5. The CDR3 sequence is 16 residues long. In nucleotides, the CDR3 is TGTGCCAGCAGCTTAGTAGGGGGCCCCGATAATTCACCCCTCCACTTT. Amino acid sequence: CASSLVGGPDNSPLHF.

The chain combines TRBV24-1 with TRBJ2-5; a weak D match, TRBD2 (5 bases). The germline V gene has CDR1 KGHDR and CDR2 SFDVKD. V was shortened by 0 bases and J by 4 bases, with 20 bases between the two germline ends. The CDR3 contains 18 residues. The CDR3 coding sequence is TGTGCCACCAGTGATTTGCTTGGTGGGAGTCGTTTGGTAGAGACCCAGTACTTC. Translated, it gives CATSDLLGGSRLVETQYF.

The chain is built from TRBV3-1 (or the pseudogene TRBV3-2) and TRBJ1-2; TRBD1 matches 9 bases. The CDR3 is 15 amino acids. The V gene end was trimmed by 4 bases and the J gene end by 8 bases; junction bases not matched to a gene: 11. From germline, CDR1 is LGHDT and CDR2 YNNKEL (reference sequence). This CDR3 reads CASSPRTGGGDGYTF. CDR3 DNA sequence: TGTGCCAGCAGCCCAAGAACAGGGGGCGGGGACGGCTACACCTTC.

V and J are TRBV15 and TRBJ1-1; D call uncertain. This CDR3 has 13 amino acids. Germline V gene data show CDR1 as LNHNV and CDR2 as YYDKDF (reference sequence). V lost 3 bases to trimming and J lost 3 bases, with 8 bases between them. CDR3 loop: CATSRAHDTEAFF. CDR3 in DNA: TGTGCCACCAGCAGGGCCCATGACACTGAAGCTTTCTTT.

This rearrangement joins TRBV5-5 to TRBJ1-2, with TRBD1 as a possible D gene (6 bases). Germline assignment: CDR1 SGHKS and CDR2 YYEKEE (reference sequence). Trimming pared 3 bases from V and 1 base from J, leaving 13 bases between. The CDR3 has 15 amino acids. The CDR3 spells CASSWAGQRNYGYTF. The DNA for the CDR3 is TGTGCCAGCAGCTGGGCAGGACAGCGTAACTATGGCTACACCTTC.

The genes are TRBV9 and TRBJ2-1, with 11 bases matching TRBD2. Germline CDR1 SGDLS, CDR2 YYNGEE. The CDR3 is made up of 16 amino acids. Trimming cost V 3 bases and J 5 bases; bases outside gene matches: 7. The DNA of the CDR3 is TGTGCCAGCAGCGACCCCGGGACTAGCGGTCACAATGAGCAGTTCTTC. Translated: CASSDPGTSGHNEQFF.

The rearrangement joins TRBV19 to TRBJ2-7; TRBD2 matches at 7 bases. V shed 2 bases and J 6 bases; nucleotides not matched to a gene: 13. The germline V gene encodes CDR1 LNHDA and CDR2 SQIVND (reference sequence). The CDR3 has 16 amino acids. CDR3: CASSIPLGGASVEQYF. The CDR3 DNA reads TGTGCCAGTAGTATACCGTTGGGAGGGGCCTCGGTCGAGCAGTACTTC.

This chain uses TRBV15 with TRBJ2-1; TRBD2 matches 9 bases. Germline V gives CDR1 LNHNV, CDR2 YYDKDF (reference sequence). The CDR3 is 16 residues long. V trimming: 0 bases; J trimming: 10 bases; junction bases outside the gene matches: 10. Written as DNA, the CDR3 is TGTGCCACCAGCAGAGATTGGCGGGGGGGTCTGGGCGAGCAGTTCTTC. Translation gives CATSRDWRGGLGEQFF. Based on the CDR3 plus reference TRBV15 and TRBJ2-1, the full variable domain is DAMVIQNPRYQVTQFGKPVTLSCSQTLNHNVMYWYQQKSSQAPKLLFHYYDKDFNNEADTPDNFQSRRPNTSFCFLDIRSPGLGDTAMYLCATSRDWRGGLGEQFFGPGTRLTVL.

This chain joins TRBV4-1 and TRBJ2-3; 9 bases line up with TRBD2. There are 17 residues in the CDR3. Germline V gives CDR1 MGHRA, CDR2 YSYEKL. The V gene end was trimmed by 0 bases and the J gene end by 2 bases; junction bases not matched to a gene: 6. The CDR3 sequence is CASSQEASGTYTDTQYF. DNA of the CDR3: TGCGCCAGCAGCCAAGAGGCTAGCGGGACCTACACAGATACGCAGTATTTT.

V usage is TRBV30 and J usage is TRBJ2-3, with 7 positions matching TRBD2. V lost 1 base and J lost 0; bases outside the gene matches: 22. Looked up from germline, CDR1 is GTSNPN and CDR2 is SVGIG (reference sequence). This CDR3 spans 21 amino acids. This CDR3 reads CAWSAGPGKRGFLFSTDTQYF. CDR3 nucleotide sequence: TGTGCCTGGAGTGCCGGACCGGGGAAGCGGGGCTTCCTGTTCAGCACAGATACGCAGTATTTT.

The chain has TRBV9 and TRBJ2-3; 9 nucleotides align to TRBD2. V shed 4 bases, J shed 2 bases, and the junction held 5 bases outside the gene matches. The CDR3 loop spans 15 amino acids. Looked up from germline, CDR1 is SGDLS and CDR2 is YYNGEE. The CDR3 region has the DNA TGTGCCAGCAGCTCAAGCGGGGGGACCACAGATACGCAGTATTTT. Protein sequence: CASSSSGGTTDTQYF.

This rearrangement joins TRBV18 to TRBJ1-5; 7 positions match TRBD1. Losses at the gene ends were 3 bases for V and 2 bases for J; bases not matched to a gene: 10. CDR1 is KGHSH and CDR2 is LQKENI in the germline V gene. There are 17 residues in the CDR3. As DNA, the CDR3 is TGTGCCAGCTCACCGACACAGGGGCCCGGGGGCAATCAGCCCCAGCATTTT. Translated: CASSPTQGPGGNQPQHF.

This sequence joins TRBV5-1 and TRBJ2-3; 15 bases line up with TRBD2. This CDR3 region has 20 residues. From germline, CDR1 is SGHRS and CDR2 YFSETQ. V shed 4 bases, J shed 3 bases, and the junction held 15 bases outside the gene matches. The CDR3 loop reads CASSPDPPTGTSGRTDTQYF. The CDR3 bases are TGCGCCAGCAGCCCCGACCCACCAACCGGGACTAGCGGGAGGACAGATACGCAGTATTTT.

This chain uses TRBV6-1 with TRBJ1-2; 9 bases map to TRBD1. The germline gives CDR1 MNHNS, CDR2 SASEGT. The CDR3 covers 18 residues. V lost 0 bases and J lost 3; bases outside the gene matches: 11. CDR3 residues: CASSEATGTGMEYYGYTF. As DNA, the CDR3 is TGTGCCAGCAGTGAAGCGACTGGGACAGGGATGGAGTACTATGGCTACACCTTC.

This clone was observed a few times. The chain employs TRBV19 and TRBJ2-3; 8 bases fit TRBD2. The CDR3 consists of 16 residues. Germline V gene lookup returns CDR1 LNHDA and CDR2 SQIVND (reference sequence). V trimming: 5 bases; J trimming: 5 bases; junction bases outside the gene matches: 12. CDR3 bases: TGTGCCAGTAGTTGGGCCGGGGGGGCCGTGGAAGATACGCAGTATTTT. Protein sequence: CASSWAGGAVEDTQYF.

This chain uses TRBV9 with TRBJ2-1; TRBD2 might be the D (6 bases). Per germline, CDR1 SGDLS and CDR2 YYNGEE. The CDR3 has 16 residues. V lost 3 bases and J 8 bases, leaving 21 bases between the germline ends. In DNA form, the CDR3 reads TGTGCCAGCAGCGCCCCGACTAGGGGCAAGGTCCATGAGCAGTTCTTC. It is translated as CASSAPTRGKVHEQFF.

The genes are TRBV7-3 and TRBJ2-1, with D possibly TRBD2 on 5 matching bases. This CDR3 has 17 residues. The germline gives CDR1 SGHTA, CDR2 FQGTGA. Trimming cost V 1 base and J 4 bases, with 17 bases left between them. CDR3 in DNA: TGTGCCAGCAGCTTAAGGGGTCTAGCCCCATCTTACAATGAGCAGTTCTTC. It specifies CASSLRGLAPSYNEQFF.

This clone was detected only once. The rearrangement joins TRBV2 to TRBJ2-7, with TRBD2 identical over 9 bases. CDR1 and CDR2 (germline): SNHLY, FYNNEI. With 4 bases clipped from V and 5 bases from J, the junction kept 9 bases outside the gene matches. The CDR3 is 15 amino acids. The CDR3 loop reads CASSVGSSGVNEQYF. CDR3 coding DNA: TGTGCCAGCAGTGTGGGCTCTAGCGGGGTTAACGAGCAGTACTTC. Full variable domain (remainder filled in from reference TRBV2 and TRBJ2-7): EPEVTQTPSHQVTQMGQEVILRCVPISNHLYFYWYRQILGQKVEFLVSFYNNEISEKSEIFDDQFSVERPDGSNFTLKIRSTKLEDSAMYFCASSVGSSGVNEQYFGPGTRLTVT.

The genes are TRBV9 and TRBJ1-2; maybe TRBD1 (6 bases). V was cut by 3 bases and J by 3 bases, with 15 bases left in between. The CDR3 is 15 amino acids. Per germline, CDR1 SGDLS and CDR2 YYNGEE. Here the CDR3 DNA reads TGTGCCAGCAGCGCACCACCCGGGGGGCACTATGGCTACACCTTC. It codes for CASSAPPGGHYGYTF. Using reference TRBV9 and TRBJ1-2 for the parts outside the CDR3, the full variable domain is DSGVTQTPKHLITATGQRVTLRCSPRSGDLSVYWYQQSLDQGLQFLIQYYNGEERAKGNILERFSAQQFPDLHSELNLSSLELGDSALYFCASSAPPGGHYGYTFGSGTRLTVV.

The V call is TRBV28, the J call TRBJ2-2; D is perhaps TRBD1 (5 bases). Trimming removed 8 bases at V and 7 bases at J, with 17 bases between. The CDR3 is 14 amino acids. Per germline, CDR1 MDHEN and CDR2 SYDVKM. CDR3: CASAIIQENGELFF. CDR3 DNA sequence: TGTGCCAGCGCTATTATACAGGAGAACGGGGAGCTGTTTTTT.

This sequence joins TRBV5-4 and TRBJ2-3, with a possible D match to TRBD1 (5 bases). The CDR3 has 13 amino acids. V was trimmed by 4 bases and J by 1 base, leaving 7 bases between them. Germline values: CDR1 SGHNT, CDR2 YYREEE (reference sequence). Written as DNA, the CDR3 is TGTGCCAGCAGCGAGACAGGCACAGATACGCAGTATTTT. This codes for CASSETGTDTQYF.

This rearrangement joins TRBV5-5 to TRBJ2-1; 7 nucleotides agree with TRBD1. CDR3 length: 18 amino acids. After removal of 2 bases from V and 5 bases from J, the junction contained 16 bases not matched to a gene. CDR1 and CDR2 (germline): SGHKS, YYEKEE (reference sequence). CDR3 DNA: TGTGCCAGCAGCTTTGGGCCAGCAGGACAGGTTGGAAACAATGAGCAGTTCTTC. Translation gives CASSFGPAGQVGNNEQFF.

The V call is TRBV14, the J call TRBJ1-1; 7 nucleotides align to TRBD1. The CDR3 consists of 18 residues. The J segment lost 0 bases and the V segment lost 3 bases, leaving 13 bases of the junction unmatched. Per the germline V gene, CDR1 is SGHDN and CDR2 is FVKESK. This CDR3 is CASSHTVGQYYMNTEAFF. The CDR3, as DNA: TGTGCCAGCAGCCATACCGTGGGACAGTACTATATGAACACTGAAGCTTTCTTT.

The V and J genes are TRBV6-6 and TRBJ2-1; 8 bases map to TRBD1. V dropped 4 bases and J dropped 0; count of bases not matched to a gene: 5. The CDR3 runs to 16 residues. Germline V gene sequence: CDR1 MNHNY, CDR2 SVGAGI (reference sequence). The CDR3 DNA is TGTGCCAGCAGTTCTTTACAGGGGGACTCCTACAATGAGCAGTTCTTC. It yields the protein CASSSLQGDSYNEQFF.

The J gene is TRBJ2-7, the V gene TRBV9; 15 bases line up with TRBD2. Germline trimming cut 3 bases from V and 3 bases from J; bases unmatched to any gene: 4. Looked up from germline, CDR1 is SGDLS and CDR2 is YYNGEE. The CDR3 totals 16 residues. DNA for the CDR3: TGTGCCAGCAGCGGTGGACTAGCGGGGGGGAACTACGAGCAGTACTTC. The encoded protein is CASSGGLAGGNYEQYF.

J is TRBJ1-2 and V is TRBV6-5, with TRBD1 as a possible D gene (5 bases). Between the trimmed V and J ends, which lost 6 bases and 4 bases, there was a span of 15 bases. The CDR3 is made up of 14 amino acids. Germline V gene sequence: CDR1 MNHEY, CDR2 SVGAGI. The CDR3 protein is CASRGAGPGYGYTF. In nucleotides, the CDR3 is TGTGCCAGCAGGGGTGCAGGGCCTGGCTATGGCTACACCTTC.

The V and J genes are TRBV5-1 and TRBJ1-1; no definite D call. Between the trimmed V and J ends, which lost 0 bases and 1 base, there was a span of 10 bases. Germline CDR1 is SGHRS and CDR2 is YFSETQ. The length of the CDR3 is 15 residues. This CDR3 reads CASSLVAGENTEAFF. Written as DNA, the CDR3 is TGCGCCAGCAGCTTGGTGGCAGGCGAGAACACTGAAGCTTTCTTT.